A single sample gave rise to the 23 T cell receptor beta chains below, sequenced in a study of T cell clonotyping in hematopoietic cell transplantation. The protocol was immunoSEQ multiplex PCR, while the TCRdb copy is restricted to in-frame clones and leaves out a portion. This sample yields over 15,000 clones, of which around 93% are seen a single time; roughly 1.8% belongs to the top ten. Time point noted: recipient sample about 28 days before transplant, after cytoreduction. This sample comprised peripheral blood mononuclear cells, obtained before stem cell transplant. The receptors come from a man younger than 35 with biphenotypic leukemia. Some clones in this sample may be carry-over from other donors' samples.

The chain combines TRBV7-2 with TRBJ1-2; the D gene is possibly TRBD1 (5 bases). The length of the CDR3 is 13 residues. The germline V gene has CDR1 SGHTA and CDR2 FQGNSA. The V end lost 5 bases, the J end lost 6 bases, and 13 bases lay between the germline ends. CDR3 protein: CASSHQGLDGYTF. DNA for the CDR3: TGTGCCAGCAGCCATCAGGGCCTGGATGGCTACACCTTC.

This rearrangement joins TRBV9 to TRBJ2-5, with D possibly matching TRBD1 (6 bases). V was pared by 0 bases and J by 5 bases, with 17 bases between. The germline V gene encodes CDR1 SGDLS and CDR2 YYNGEE. The CDR3 totals 16 residues. CDR3 protein: CASSVVPVGGGETQYF. CDR3 DNA sequence: TGTGCCAGCAGCGTAGTCCCTGTTGGGGGCGGTGAGACCCAGTACTTC.

This chain connects TRBV6-5 to TRBJ2-4, with a tentative D call TRBD1 (6 bases). CDR3 length equals 11 residues. Trimming removed 7 bases from V and 12 bases from J, with 13 bases in between. CDR1 is MNHEY and CDR2 is SVGAGI in the germline V gene. The CDR3 is CASISGTYQYF. DNA for the CDR3: TGTGCCAGCATCTCCGGGACATATCAGTACTTC.

The V and J genes are TRBV29-1 and TRBJ1-1; 10 bases fit TRBD1. This CDR3 region has 17 residues. Germline CDR1 is SQVTM and CDR2 is ANQGSEA. V was clipped by 2 bases and J by 0 bases; unmatched bases: 9. CDR3 region: CSVESRDRGTMNTEAFF. As DNA, the CDR3 is TGCAGCGTTGAATCCCGGGACAGGGGCACGATGAACACTGAAGCTTTCTTT.

This chain links TRBV7-3 with TRBJ2-2, with D hard to call. The CDR3 totals 16 residues. Germline V gives CDR1 SGHTA, CDR2 FQGTGA. The V end was cut by 5 bases, the J end by 0 bases, with 13 bases between. CDR3 DNA sequence: TGTGCCAGCAGCCCGGTTTCATACGCGAACACCGGGGAGCTGTTTTTT. This gives the protein CASSPVSYANTGELFF.

This rearrangement joins TRBV7-2 to TRBJ2-3; D might be TRBD2 (7 bases). V lost 3 bases, J lost 0 bases, and 13 bases lay in between. The CDR3 length is 16 residues. Germline V lookup: CDR1 SGHTA, CDR2 FQGNSA. CDR3 nucleotides: TGTGCCAGCAGCTTCAAAGGGGGGGGGAGCACAGATACGCAGTATTTT. Translating it yields CASSFKGGGSTDTQYF.

This clone has just one count. V gene TRBV29-1 combines with J gene TRBJ2-6, with 11 bases identical to TRBD1. The CDR3 totals 17 residues. V lost 1 base to trimming and J lost 0 bases; unmatched junction nucleotides: 2. Germline CDR1 reads SQVTM; CDR2 reads ANQGSEA. CDR3 sequence (DNA): TGCAGCGTTGAAGGGACAGGGGGCGGCTCTGGGGCCAACGTCCTGACTTTC. It translates to CSVEGTGGGSGANVLTF. Together with reference TRBV29-1 and TRBJ2-6, the CDR3 gives the full variable domain: SAVISQKPSRDICQRGTSLTIQCQVDSQVTMMFWYRQQPGQSLTLIATANQGSEATYESGFVIDKFPISRPNLTFSTLTVSNMSPEDSSIYLCSVEGTGGGSGANVLTFGAGSRLTVL.

V gene TRBV7-2 combines with J gene TRBJ1-3; D is unclear. The CDR3 is 16 residues long. CDR1 is SGHTA, CDR2 FQGNSA, per germline. V gave up 5 bases and J gave up 0 bases, with 14 bases separating them. For the CDR3, the DNA is TGTGCCAGCAGCCCCGAGTCTGGTTTCTCTGGAAACACCATATATTTT. It encodes CASSPESGFSGNTIYF. Together with reference TRBV7-2 and TRBJ1-3, the CDR3 gives the full variable domain: GAGVSQSPSNKVTEKGKDVELRCDPISGHTALYWYRQSLGQGLEFLIYFQGNSAPDKSGLPSDRFSAERTGGSVSTLTIQRTQQEDSAVYLCASSPESGFSGNTIYFGEGSWLTVV.

The V call is TRBV6-4, the J call TRBJ2-7, with D hard to call. The germline V gene has CDR1 MRHNA and CDR2 SNTAGT. V lost 0 bases to trimming and J lost 2 bases, with 23 bases between them. The CDR3 loop spans 19 amino acids. Here the CDR3 DNA reads TGTGCCAGCAGTGACTCGATAGGGATCAAAAACGCCGATGCCTACGAGCAGTACTTC. Translated: CASSDSIGIKNADAYEQYF.

This sequence joins TRBV7-2 and TRBJ1-5, with D unclear. CDR3 length: 15 residues. Germline CDR1 SGHTA, CDR2 FQGNSA. V lost 0 bases and J lost 0, with 6 bases in between. CDR3 nucleotide sequence: TGTGCCAGCAGCTTAGCAGAGGATAGCAATCAGCCCCAGCATTTT. It codes for CASSLAEDSNQPQHF.

This chain uses TRBV6-4 with TRBJ1-2; D not resolved. The V gene's germline CDR1 is MRHNA and CDR2 SNTAGT. V lost 3 bases and J 0 bases, leaving 17 bases between the germline ends. The length of the CDR3 is 17 residues. The CDR3 here is CASSEENSGVSNYGYTF. The DNA of the CDR3 is TGTGCCAGCAGTGAGGAGAACAGTGGGGTTTCTAACTATGGCTACACCTTC.

The chain uses TRBV5-1 and TRBJ1-1, with D tentatively TRBD1 (5 bases). V lost 0 bases and J lost 8, with 8 bases in between. The CDR3 runs to 12 residues. CDR1 and CDR2 (germline): SGHRS, YFSETQ. The CDR3 bases are TGCGCCAGCAGCTTGGCCGGGGGAGAAGCTTTCTTT. Protein: CASSLAGGEAFF.

This clone appeared once. The V gene is TRBV29-1, the J gene TRBJ2-7, with 7 bases matching TRBD2. The CDR3 runs 15 residues. Losses at the gene ends were 1 base for V and 3 bases for J; bases not matched to a gene: 9. The germline V gene has CDR1 SQVTM and CDR2 ANQGSEA. The CDR3 loop is CSVEGGAGRNYEQYF. In nucleotides, the CDR3 is TGCAGCGTTGAAGGCGGAGCGGGGCGGAACTACGAGCAGTACTTC.

The genes are TRBV5-1 and TRBJ2-1; 15 positions match TRBD2. CDR1 SGHRS and CDR2 YFSETQ come from the germline V gene. After removal of 5 bases from V and 9 bases from J, the junction contained 9 bases not matched to a gene. The CDR3 runs 16 residues. The CDR3: CASSSRTSGGAGEQFF. In nucleotides, the CDR3 is TGCGCCAGCAGTTCCCGGACTAGCGGGGGGGCAGGTGAGCAGTTCTTC.

The rearrangement links TRBV4-1 to TRBJ1-5, with TRBD1 identical over 8 bases. V trimming: 1 base; J trimming: 5 bases; junction bases outside the gene matches: 7. Germline values: CDR1 MGHRA, CDR2 YSYEKL. The CDR3 has 16 residues. CDR3 amino acids: CASSQVAGGVYQPQHF. The DNA of the CDR3 is TGCGCCAGCAGCCAAGTGGCAGGGGGCGTCTATCAGCCCCAGCATTTT.

The gene calls are TRBV6-1 and TRBJ2-7, with 9 bases that match TRBD1. V shed 3 bases and J 4 bases; nucleotides not matched to a gene: 7. Germline V lookup: CDR1 MNHNS, CDR2 SASEGT. This CDR3 comprises 15 residues. Written as DNA, the CDR3 is TGTGCCAGCAGTGACCCGGGACAGGGAAGTTACGAGCAGTACTTC. Translation: CASSDPGQGSYEQYF.

The V gene is TRBV5-1, the J gene TRBJ1-2, with 10 bases identical to TRBD1. The CDR3 sequence is 18 residues long. The V and J ends lost 2 bases and 1 base, in that order; junction bases with no gene match: 11. Germline V lookup: CDR1 SGHRS, CDR2 YFSETQ. The CDR3 DNA reads as TGCGCCAGCAGCTTACCTCCGGGGGGGACAGGGGATAACTATGGCTACACCTTC. As protein: CASSLPPGGTGDNYGYTF.

This clone has a single count. The rearrangement links TRBV5-8 to TRBJ2-2; D assignment may be TRBD1 or TRBD2 (5 bases each). CDR1 is SGHTS, CDR2 YDEGEE, per germline. V lost 0 bases, J lost 5 bases, and 14 bases lay in between. The CDR3 has 16 residues. CDR3 DNA: TGTGCCAGCAGCTTGGGCCGGGACCCCATGACCGGGGAGCTGTTTTTT. Its protein is CASSLGRDPMTGELFF.

This chain joins TRBV6-5 and TRBJ1-6, with D perhaps TRBD1 (5 bases). V was shortened by 5 bases and J by 1 base, with 9 bases between the two germline ends. The CDR3 sequence is 15 residues long. The germline CDR1 and CDR2 sequences are MNHEY and SVGAGI. DNA of the CDR3: TGTGCCAGCAGTCAGGGAAGGTCCTATAATTCACCCCTCCACTTT. Its translation: CASSQGRSYNSPLHF.

The chain recombines TRBV6-5 with TRBJ1-2; TRBD1 is a possible D gene (6 bases). This CDR3 has 13 amino acids. CDR1 and CDR2 (germline): MNHEY, SVGAGI. V was clipped by 5 bases and J by 3 bases, with 10 bases between them. Here the CDR3 DNA reads TGTGCCAGCAGTGACCGGACAGACTATGGCTACACCTTC. As protein: CASSDRTDYGYTF.

The rearrangement uses TRBV18 and TRBJ2-4; D is unclear. Looked up from germline, CDR1 is KGHSH and CDR2 is LQKENI. Trimming took off 4 bases at V and 2 bases at J, with 9 bases between the two ends. CDR3 length: 14 residues. The CDR3 sequence is CASSLELTKNIQYF. CDR3 DNA: TGTGCCAGCTCACTGGAACTAACCAAAAACATTCAGTACTTC.

The chain couples TRBV30 to TRBJ1-6; tentative D call: TRBD1 (5 bases). The CDR3 has 13 residues. The germline V and J ends were trimmed by 1 base and 10 bases, with 11 bases remaining between them. CDR1 GTSNPN and CDR2 SVGIG come from the germline V gene (reference sequence). This CDR3 is CAWSAQGRSPLHF. For the CDR3, the DNA is TGTGCCTGGAGTGCCCAGGGACGGTCACCCCTCCACTTT.

This chain joins TRBV27 and TRBJ1-5; 10 nucleotides line up with TRBD1. The CDR3 has 17 residues. Germline V gene data show CDR1 as MNHEY and CDR2 as SMNVEV (reference sequence). V dropped 3 bases and J dropped 4; count of bases not matched to a gene: 9. CDR3: CASSLGGQGRGNQPQHF. CDR3 DNA: TGTGCCAGCAGTTTGGGGGGACAGGGGCGGGGTAATCAGCCCCAGCATTTT.